One TCR beta chain is described in this entry. The sample comes from a study of blood T cell repertoires in COVID-19. Study context: Acute-phase and convalescent COVID-19 samples originated in the United States, Italy and Spain. Sample material is recorded as cDNA or gDNA derived from T cells, B-cell-depleted T cells, or PBMCs.

The CDR3 runs to 15 residues. V was clipped by 3 bases and J by 4 bases; unmatched bases: 7. CDR1 and CDR2 from the germline V gene are LNHDA and SQIVND (reference sequence). Original processing notes: By means of reference gene primer amplification, nucleated cell counts were estimated. TCRdb's table, derived via immunoSEQ multiplex PCR, lists solely in-frame clones and lacks some. The DNA gave D and trimming, while V, J and clone size come from that table. The table records fewer than 100,000 clones, around three quarters of them present only once. Sample: peripheral blood. The V call is TRBV19, the J call TRBJ1-1; 8 bases map to TRBD1. This receptor was taken from a woman aged 70-85 years with acute or convalescent COVID-19. CDR3 nucleotide sequence: TGTGCCAGTAGTATTGCGGGACAGGCTATCACTGAAGCTTTCTTT. It codes for CASSIAGQAITEAFF.